Given below is one TCR beta chain in context. Its antigen is unknown. Nominally healthy donors provided the samples, though records likely missed some immune exposures. This specimen belongs to a study of cytomegalovirus exposure and HLA in healthy donors. Across the study: HLA-typed donors contributed approximately 86 million unique TCRs, which were held in an early data release. The Caucasian-associated ancestry cluster held less than 85% of more than 350 genotyped donors. Study results and caveats: As a later analysis showed, a missense DCLRE1C variant was linked to trimming of TCR beta V- and J-genes.

13 Jbeta primers and 60 Vbeta primers were used for the PCR. Sequencing was performed with immunoSEQ multiplex PCR; in TCRdb, only in-frame clones are kept and a portion is missing. The data hold approximately 110,000 clones, with roughly 71% observed a single time. Trimming at V came to 6 bases and at J to 5 bases, leaving 7 bases not matched to a gene. There are 15 residues in the CDR3. From germline, CDR1 is MNHNY and CDR2 SVGAGI (reference sequence). This receptor was taken from a middle-aged man in good health and CMV-seropositive. Sample: PBMCs. This chain uses TRBV6-6 with TRBJ2-1; 10 nucleotides line up with TRBD2. The CDR3 reads CASSGGLALDNEQFF. CDR3 nucleotide sequence: TGTGCCAGCAGCGGGGGACTAGCGCTTGACAATGAGCAGTTCTTC.